The clone carrying this T cell receptor beta chain has more than one count but fewer than ten. The CDR3 has 13 amino acids. V dropped 0 bases and J dropped 9 bases, with 10 bases sitting between them. CDR1 SGDLS and CDR2 YYNGEE come from the germline V gene. MiXCR, applied by TCRdb to the 5' RACE reads, yields one record per CDR3 protein. The table records 85,000 to 120,000 distinct CDR3 sequences, around 13% of them present only once. The record originates from a study of early T cells in non-severe SARS-CoV-2 infection. This chain uses TRBV9 with TRBJ2-1, with D perhaps matching TRBD1 or TRBD2 (5 bases each). This receptor was obtained from an adult who was a healthcare worker with PCR-confirmed SARS-CoV-2 infection or an uninfected control (not recorded which). Sequenced material: whole blood. Here the CDR3 DNA reads TGTGCCAGCAGCGTAGTGGGGGTCGGTGAGCAGTTCTTC. Protein product: CASSVVGVGEQFF.